A single sample is the source of the 11 T cell receptor beta chains below, sequenced in a study of post-analysis software for immune sequencing data. Overall study findings and caveats: Roughly five TRBV segments were significantly more frequent in patients than in controls. TRBV5-6, TRBV5-1 and TRBV20-1 were among these segments.

Prepared TCR beta cDNA libraries contained unique molecular identifiers. TCRdb passed the PCR reads through MiXCR, listing each CDR3 protein once. The sample shows under 200,000 distinct CDR3 sequences, over 25% of them seen only once. The antigens for these receptors are not known. Sequenced material: blood. Source of these receptors: a girl between 2 and 17 years old with multiple sclerosis.

This clonotype appeared a single time. A much larger clone is a single base away; this may be a read error. This chain connects TRBV7-9 to TRBJ2-7; D gene unclear. Looked up from germline, CDR1 is SEHNR and CDR2 is FQNEAQ (reference sequence). V was cut by 4 bases and J by 7 bases, with 20 bases left in between. This CDR3 region has 15 residues. The CDR3 DNA sequence: TGTGCCAGCAGCTCTCGGGCAGGCCTCCACAATGAGCAGTACTTC. Amino acids: CASSSRAGLHNEQYF.

The genes are TRBV6-5 and TRBJ1-6; D remains ambiguous. CDR1 and CDR2 from the germline V gene are MNHEY and SVGAGI. V lost 6 bases and J lost 10, with 22 bases in between. There are 16 residues in the CDR3. The CDR3 DNA reads as TGTGCCAGCAGAGACCGGCCTCAACTCGTCGGGTCACCCCTCCACTTT. Residues: CASRDRPQLVGSPLHF.

This clonotype has only a few counts. The chain employs TRBV6-5 and TRBJ1-5; D is ambiguous. The V and J ends lost 0 bases and 4 bases respectively, with 13 bases between them. This CDR3 is 16 amino acids long. Germline V gene sequence: CDR1 MNHEY, CDR2 SVGAGI. The DNA for the CDR3 is TGTGCCAGCAGTTACTCGATGAGGTCCAGGAATCAGCCCCAGCATTTT. Encoded protein: CASSYSMRSRNQPQHF.

V and J are TRBV28 and TRBJ2-2; D remains ambiguous. Per the germline V gene, CDR1 is MDHEN and CDR2 is SYDVKM. The CDR3 has 15 residues. V lost 3 bases to trimming and J lost 3 bases, with 11 bases between them. CDR3 sequence (DNA): TGTGCCAGCAGTTTGGGCAGGCCAGACACCGGGGAGCTGTTTTTT. Protein product: CASSLGRPDTGELFF.

This clonotype showed up just a few times. The chain recombines TRBV28 with TRBJ1-5; D is ambiguous. The CDR3 is 14 residues long. From germline, CDR1 is MDHEN and CDR2 SYDVKM. Trimming shortened V by 2 bases and J by 6 bases, and 11 bases separated the two germline ends. The CDR3, as DNA: TGTGCCAGCAGTTTACCCTTGAGGAGTCAGCCCCAGCATTTT. Translation gives CASSLPLRSQPQHF.

The chain couples TRBV6-2 or TRBV6-3 to TRBJ1-1, with a tentative D call TRBD1 (5 bases). Trimming took off 5 bases at V and 3 bases at J, with 13 bases between the two ends. In germline, CDR1 is MNHEY, CDR2 SVGEGT. The CDR3 extends over 14 amino acids. CDR3 amino acids: CASSDPGGDTEAFF. DNA of the CDR3: TGTGCCAGCAGTGACCCCGGGGGGGACACTGAAGCTTTCTTT.

A word on this clonotype: This sequence may be a read error, since a much larger clone differs from it by one base. The chain links TRBV4-2 to TRBJ1-2; D unclear. Trimming shortened V by 4 bases and J by 3 bases, and 18 bases separated the two germline ends. The length of the CDR3 is 16 residues. CDR1 is LGHNA and CDR2 is YNFKEQ in the germline V gene. CDR3 bases: TGTGCCAGCAGCCCAGACGAGGGAAGGGCTTACTATGGCTACACCTTC. Translation: CASSPDEGRAYYGYTF.

This clonotype was detected only a few times. This chain uses TRBV4-1 with TRBJ2-3; the match to TRBD1 covers 8 bases. V dropped 2 bases and J dropped 5; count of bases not matched to a gene: 9. From germline, CDR1 is MGHRA and CDR2 YSYEKL. The CDR3 contains 16 residues. CDR3 amino acids: CASSQLQGAGGDTQYF. For the CDR3, the DNA is TGCGCCAGCAGCCAACTCCAGGGGGCCGGGGGAGATACGCAGTATTTT.

The CDR3 region is CASSIGPMGNEQFF. The CDR3 DNA reads as TGTGCCAGTAGTATCGGACCCATGGGGAATGAGCAGTTCTTC. The V gene is TRBV19, the J gene TRBJ2-1; D unclear. The CDR3 length is 14 residues. V lost 3 bases and J 7 bases, leaving 13 bases between the germline ends. The germline CDR1 and CDR2 sequences are LNHDA and SQIVND (reference sequence).

This clonotype was seen repeatedly, ten times or more. The chain has TRBV5-1 and TRBJ2-7; the D gene is possibly TRBD1 (6 bases). The ends were cut back, 2 bases at V and 2 bases at J, with 11 bases in the middle. The germline gives CDR1 SGHRS, CDR2 YFSETQ. The CDR3 is made up of 14 amino acids. CDR3 bases: TGCGCCAGCAGCTTATTGCAGGGGACCTACGAGCAGTACTTC. It encodes CASSLLQGTYEQYF.

The chain joins TRBV30 to TRBJ2-1; D perhaps matches TRBD2 (7 bases). Trimming shortened V by 8 bases and J by 5 bases, and 13 bases separated the two germline ends. CDR1 and CDR2 (germline): GTSNPN, SVGIG (reference sequence). CDR3 length equals 12 residues. CDR3 sequence: CAGGGLDNEQFF. The CDR3 region has the DNA TGTGCCGGGGGGGGCCTGGACAATGAGCAGTTCTTC.